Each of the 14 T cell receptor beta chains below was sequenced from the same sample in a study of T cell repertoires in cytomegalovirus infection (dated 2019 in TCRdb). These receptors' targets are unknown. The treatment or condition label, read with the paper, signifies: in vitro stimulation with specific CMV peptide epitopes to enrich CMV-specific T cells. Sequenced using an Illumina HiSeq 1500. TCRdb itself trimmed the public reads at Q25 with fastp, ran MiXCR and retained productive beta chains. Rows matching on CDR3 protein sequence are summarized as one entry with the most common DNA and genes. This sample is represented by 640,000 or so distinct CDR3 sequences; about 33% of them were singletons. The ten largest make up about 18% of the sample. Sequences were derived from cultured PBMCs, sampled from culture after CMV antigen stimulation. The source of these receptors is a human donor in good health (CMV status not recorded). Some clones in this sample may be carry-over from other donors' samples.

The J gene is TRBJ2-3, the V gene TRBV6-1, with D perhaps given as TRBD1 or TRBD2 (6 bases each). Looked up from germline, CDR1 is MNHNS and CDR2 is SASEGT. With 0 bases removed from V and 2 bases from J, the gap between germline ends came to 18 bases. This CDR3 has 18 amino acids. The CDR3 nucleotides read TGTGCCAGCAGTGAAGCGCTTCTACGGGGGCGGGTCACAGATACGCAGTATTTT. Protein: CASSEALLRGRVTDTQYF.

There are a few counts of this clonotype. CDR3 residues: CASSASSDEQFF. CDR3 DNA sequence: TGTGCCAGCAGTGCTAGCTCGGATGAGCAGTTCTTC. The chain joins TRBV7-2 to TRBJ2-1; TRBD2 might be the D (5 bases). The CDR3 runs to 12 residues. Germline V gene lookup returns CDR1 SGHTA and CDR2 FQGNSA. The germline V and J ends were trimmed by 6 bases and 8 bases, with 11 bases remaining between them.

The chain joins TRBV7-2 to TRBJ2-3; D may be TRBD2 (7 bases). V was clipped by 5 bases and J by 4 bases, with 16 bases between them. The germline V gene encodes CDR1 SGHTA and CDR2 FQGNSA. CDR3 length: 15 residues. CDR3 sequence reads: CASSGGRGRADTQYF. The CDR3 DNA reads TGTGCCAGCAGCGGGGGGCGGGGGAGGGCAGATACGCAGTATTTT.

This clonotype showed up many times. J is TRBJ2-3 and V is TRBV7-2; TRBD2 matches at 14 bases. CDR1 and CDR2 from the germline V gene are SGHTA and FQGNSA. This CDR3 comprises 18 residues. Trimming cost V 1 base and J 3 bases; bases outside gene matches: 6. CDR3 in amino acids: CASSLGLAGGPGTDTQYF. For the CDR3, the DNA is TGTGCCAGCAGCTTAGGACTAGCGGGAGGGCCAGGGACAGATACGCAGTATTTT.

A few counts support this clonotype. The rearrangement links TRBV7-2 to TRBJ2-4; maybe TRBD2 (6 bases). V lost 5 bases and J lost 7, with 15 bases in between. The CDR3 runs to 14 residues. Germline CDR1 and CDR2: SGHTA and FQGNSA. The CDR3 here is CASSQSGLMNIQYF. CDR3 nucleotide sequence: TGTGCCAGCAGCCAATCGGGACTTATGAACATTCAGTACTTC.

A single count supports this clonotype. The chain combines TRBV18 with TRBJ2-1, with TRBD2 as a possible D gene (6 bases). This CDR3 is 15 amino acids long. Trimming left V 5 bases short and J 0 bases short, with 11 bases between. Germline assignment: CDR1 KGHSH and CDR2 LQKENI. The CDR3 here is CASSSWRASYNEQFF. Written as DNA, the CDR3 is TGTGCCAGCTCAAGTTGGAGGGCCTCCTACAATGAGCAGTTCTTC.

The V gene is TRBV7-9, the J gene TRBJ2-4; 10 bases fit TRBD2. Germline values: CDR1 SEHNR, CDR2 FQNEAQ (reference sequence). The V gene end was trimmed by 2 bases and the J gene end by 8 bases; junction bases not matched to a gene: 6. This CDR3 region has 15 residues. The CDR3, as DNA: TGTGCCAGCAGCTTACTAGCGGGAGCGGGGGACATTCAGTACTTC. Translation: CASSLLAGAGDIQYF.

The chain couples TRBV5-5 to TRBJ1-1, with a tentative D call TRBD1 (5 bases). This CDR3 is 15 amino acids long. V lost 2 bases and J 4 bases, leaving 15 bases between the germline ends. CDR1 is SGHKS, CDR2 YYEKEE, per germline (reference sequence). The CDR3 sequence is CASSFIPRAITEAFF. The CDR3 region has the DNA TGTGCCAGCAGCTTTATCCCCAGGGCTATCACTGAAGCTTTCTTT. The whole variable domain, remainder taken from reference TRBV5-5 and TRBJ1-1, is DAGVTQSPTHLIKTRGQQVTLRCSPISGHKSVSWYQQVLGQGPQFIFQYYEKEERGRGNFPDRFSARQFPNYSSELNVNALLLGDSALYLCASSFIPRAITEAFFGQGTRLTVV.

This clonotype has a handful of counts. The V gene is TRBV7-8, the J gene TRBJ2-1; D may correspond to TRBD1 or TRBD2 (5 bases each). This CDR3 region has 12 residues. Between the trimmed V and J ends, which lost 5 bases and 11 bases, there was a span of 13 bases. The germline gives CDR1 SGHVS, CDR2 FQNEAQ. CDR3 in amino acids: CASSIARGQQFF. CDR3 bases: TGTGCCAGCAGCATCGCGAGGGGCCAGCAGTTCTTC.

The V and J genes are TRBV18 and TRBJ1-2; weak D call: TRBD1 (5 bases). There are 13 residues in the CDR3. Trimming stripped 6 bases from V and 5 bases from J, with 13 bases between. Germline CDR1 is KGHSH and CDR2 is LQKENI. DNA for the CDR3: TGTGCCAGCTCCCCCAGGGTTGGGTATGGCTACACCTTC. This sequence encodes CASSPRVGYGYTF.

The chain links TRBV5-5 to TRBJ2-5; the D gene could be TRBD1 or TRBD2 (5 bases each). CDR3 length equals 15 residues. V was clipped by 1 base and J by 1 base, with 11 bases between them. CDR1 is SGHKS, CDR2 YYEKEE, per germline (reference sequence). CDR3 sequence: CASSLRWGSQETQYF. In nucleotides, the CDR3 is TGTGCCAGCAGCTTGAGATGGGGGAGCCAAGAGACCCAGTACTTC.

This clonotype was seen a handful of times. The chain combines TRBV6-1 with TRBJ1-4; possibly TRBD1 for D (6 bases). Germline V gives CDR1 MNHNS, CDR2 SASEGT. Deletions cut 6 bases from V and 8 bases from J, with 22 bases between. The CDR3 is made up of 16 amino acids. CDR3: CASSTYRDGPLEKLFF. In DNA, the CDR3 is TGTGCCAGCAGCACATACAGGGATGGGCCTTTAGAAAAACTGTTTTTT.

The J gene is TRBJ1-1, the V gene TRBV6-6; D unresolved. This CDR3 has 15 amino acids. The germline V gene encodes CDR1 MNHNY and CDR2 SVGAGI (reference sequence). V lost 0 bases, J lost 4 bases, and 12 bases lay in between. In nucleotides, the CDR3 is TGTGCCAGCAGTTACTCGGCAGGTGCGGGCACTGAAGCTTTCTTT. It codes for CASSYSAGAGTEAFF.

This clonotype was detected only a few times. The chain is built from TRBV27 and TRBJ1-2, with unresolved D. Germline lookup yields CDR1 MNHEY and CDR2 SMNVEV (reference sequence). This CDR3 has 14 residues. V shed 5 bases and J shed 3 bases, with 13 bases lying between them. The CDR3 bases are TGTGCCAGCAGTCCCCGGACGGGTTACTATGGCTACACCTTC. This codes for CASSPRTGYYGYTF.